A single sample is the source of the 14 T cell receptor beta chains below, sequenced in a study of cytotoxic CD8 clonotypes in ibrutinib-treated CLL. Method: immunoSEQ multiplex PCR; TCRdb's copy keeps in-frame clones and lacks some. The sample holds hundreds of thousands of clones; 70% to 80% are singletons and the top ten take 6.5% to 8.5%. Sequenced material: PBMCs, taken before ibrutinib treatment. Receptors were obtained from a human donor with chronic lymphocytic leukemia.

The chain combines TRBV7-2 with TRBJ2-1; 8 nucleotides line up with TRBD2. Looked up from germline, CDR1 is SGHTA and CDR2 is FQGNSA. V shed 1 base and J 2 bases; nucleotides not matched to a gene: 4. The CDR3 has 16 amino acids. The CDR3 region has the DNA TGTGCCAGCAGCTTAGACGGGACTAGACCCTACAATGAGCAGTTCTTC. Its translation: CASSLDGTRPYNEQFF.

The rearrangement links TRBV19 to TRBJ1-2, with D unresolved. The ends were cut back, 9 bases at V and 8 bases at J, with 7 bases in the middle. The CDR3 loop spans 9 amino acids. The germline V gene encodes CDR1 LNHDA and CDR2 SQIVND (reference sequence). The CDR3 here is CARPFGYTF. CDR3 bases: TGTGCCAGACCCTTCGGCTACACCTTC.

The rearrangement links TRBV1 to TRBJ2-1; TRBD2 was called by the table and not checked on the DNA. TRBV1 constitutes a pseudogene. This CDR3 has 16 residues. CDR3 residues: CTSSQEKGTGVNEQFF. CDR3 nucleotides: TGCACCAGCAGCCAAGAGAAGGGCACGGGGGTCAATGAGCAGTTCTTC.

This clone was detected only a few times. The chain joins TRBV11-2 to TRBJ1-3; a possible D gene is TRBD1 (6 bases). The V and J ends lost 1 base and 1 base respectively, with 11 bases between them. Germline CDR1 reads SGHAT; CDR2 reads FQNNGV. The CDR3 consists of 16 residues. In DNA form, the CDR3 reads TGTGCCAGCAGCTTAGTAGGGGGGCAATCTGGAAACACCATATATTTT. Translation gives CASSLVGGQSGNTIYF.

This clone was seen just once. The chain has TRBV2 and TRBJ1-5; D possibly corresponds to TRBD1 (5 bases). CDR1 is SNHLY, CDR2 FYNNEI, per germline. The length of the CDR3 is 15 residues. V was trimmed by 1 base and J by 3 bases, leaving 10 bases between them. This CDR3 reads CASSEGRTLNQPQHF. The DNA for the CDR3 is TGTGCCAGCAGTGAAGGAAGGACACTCAATCAGCCCCAGCATTTT.

The CDR3 loop reads CASSWKQETQYF. The CDR3 DNA is TGTGCCAGCAGCTGGAAACAAGAGACCCAGTACTTC. The genes are TRBV5-4 and TRBJ2-5; D not resolved. Trimming took 3 bases from V and 2 from J, leaving 5 bases between them. The CDR3 is made up of 12 amino acids. Germline V gene data show CDR1 as SGHNT and CDR2 as YYREEE (reference sequence). Combining the CDR3 with reference TRBV5-4 and TRBJ2-5 gives the whole variable domain ETGVTQSPTHLIKTRGQQVTLRCSSQSGHNTVSWYQQALGQGPQFIFQYYREEENGRGNFPPRFSGLQFPNYSSELNVNALELDDSALYLCASSWKQETQYFGPGTRLLVL.

The CDR3 DNA is TGTGCCAGCAGCAAGTTATCACTGAACACTGAAGCTTTCTTT. It is translated as CASSKLSLNTEAFF. The genes are TRBV27 and TRBJ1-1; D gene unclear. V was shortened by 6 bases and J by 0 bases, with 11 bases between the two germline ends. CDR1 is MNHEY and CDR2 is SMNVEV in the germline V gene (reference sequence). The CDR3 runs to 14 residues.

The CDR3 sequence is CASSQSGSGTGELFF. The CDR3 coding sequence is TGTGCCAGCAGCCAATCGGGGTCGGGCACCGGGGAGCTGTTTTTT. The gene calls are TRBV16 and TRBJ2-2; D is unresolved. CDR1 is KGHSY and CDR2 is FQNENV in the germline V gene. Trimming removed 0 bases at V and 4 bases at J, with 9 bases between. This CDR3 has 15 amino acids.

This clone was seen only a few times. This chain connects TRBV27 to TRBJ1-1; D gene ambiguous. Trimming pared 3 bases from V and 1 base from J, leaving 6 bases between. This CDR3 has 13 amino acids. CDR1 and CDR2 (germline): MNHEY, SMNVEV (reference sequence). Here the CDR3 DNA reads TGTGCCAGCAGTTTCTCAAAGAACACTGAAGCTTTCTTT. Its translation is CASSFSKNTEAFF.

The J gene is TRBJ2-7, the V gene TRBV19, with D possibly being TRBD1 or TRBD2 (5 bases each). CDR3 length equals 15 residues. Deletions cut 1 base from V and 3 bases from J, with 13 bases between. Germline CDR1 reads LNHDA; CDR2 reads SQIVND (reference sequence). The CDR3 loop is CASSIAGTGSYEQYF. As DNA, the CDR3 is TGTGCCAGTAGTATAGCCGGGACCGGAAGCTACGAGCAGTACTTC. Complete variable domain (other parts from reference TRBV19 and TRBJ2-7): DGGITQSPKYLFRKEGQNVTLSCEQNLNHDAMYWYRQDPGQGLRLIYYSQIVNDFQKGDIAEGYSVSREKKESFPLTVTSAQKNPTAFYLCASSIAGTGSYEQYFGPGTRLTVT.

This clone was counted once. The chain couples TRBV6-5 to TRBJ2-7, with 14 bases lining up with TRBD2. Germline V CDR1 and CDR2: MNHEY, SVGAGI. CDR3 size: 14 residues. V shed 6 bases, J shed 7 bases, and the junction held 5 bases outside the gene matches. CDR3 in DNA: TGTGCCAGCAGGCGACTAGCGGGAGGGGGTGAGCAGTACTTC. Translation gives CASRRLAGGGEQYF.

This clone was detected a few times. This chain joins TRBV27 and TRBJ2-7, with 8 bases lining up with TRBD1. This CDR3 spans 13 amino acids. Germline CDR1 is MNHEY and CDR2 is SMNVEV (reference sequence). Trimming took 11 bases from V and 4 from J; bases not matched to a gene: 10. The CDR3 sequence: CAVGWTGKYEQYF. As DNA, the CDR3 is TGTGCCGTCGGGTGGACAGGGAAGTACGAGCAGTACTTC.

A single count supports this clone. J is TRBJ2-5 and V is TRBV12-5; 10 bases map to TRBD1. From germline, CDR1 is LGHNT and CDR2 FRNRAP. There are 15 residues in the CDR3. The V gene end was trimmed by 4 bases and the J gene end by 4 bases; junction bases not matched to a gene: 6. This CDR3 is CASGWTGTGVETQYF. The CDR3 region has the DNA TGTGCTAGTGGTTGGACCGGGACAGGGGTAGAGACCCAGTACTTC.

Concerning this clone itself: Other DNA sequences in this sample translate to the same CDR3. The chain couples TRBV9 to TRBJ2-7; TRBD2 agrees at 8 bases. Germline CDR1 and CDR2: SGDLS and YYNGEE. The CDR3 consists of 14 residues. J was trimmed by 2 bases and V by 0 bases; bases with no gene match: 1. The CDR3 bases are TGTGCCAGCAGCGTAGGAGCGGGAGCCTACGAGCAGTACTTC. It codes for CASSVGAGAYEQYF.